The TCR beta chain described here comes from a study of T cell responses to AZD1222 COVID-19 vaccine. Libraries were prepared by immunoSEQ multiplex PCR; TCRdb keeps only in-frame clonotypes and omits some of them. The repertoire holds about 120,000 clones, with under 95% as singletons. About this clone: Its target is not known.

V was trimmed by 0 bases and J by 8 bases, leaving 8 bases between them. The CDR3 runs 12 residues. The germline V gene has CDR1 SGDLS and CDR2 YYNGEE. Study-wide results and caveats: Repertoire sampling happened only post peak T cell response.

The chain employs TRBV9 and TRBJ1-2; no firm D call. The receptor was derived from an adult who received the AZD1222 COVID-19 vaccine. Sequenced here: peripheral blood, sampled 28 days after the second AZD1222 dose. CDR3 protein: CASSVGVWGYTF. CDR3 coding DNA: TGTGCCAGCAGCGTAGGAGTCTGGGGCTACACCTTC.